The 17 T cell receptor beta chains given below trace back to one sample, sequenced in a study of T cell repertoires in cytomegalovirus infection. Antigens of these TCRs are unknown. TCRdb reprocessed the reads via MiXCR and lists one record per CDR3 protein. Among 450,000 to 600,000 distinct CDR3 sequences listed, under 55% were seen once. The sequences come from cultured PBMCs, collected from culture after CMV antigen stimulation. All receptors come from a human donor in good health (CMV status not recorded). Some clones in this sample may be carry-over from other donors' samples.

The J gene is TRBJ2-3, the V gene TRBV7-2; 8 bases map to TRBD2. The CDR3 is made up of 16 amino acids. CDR1 and CDR2 from the germline V gene are SGHTA and FQGNSA. J gave up 3 bases and V 5 bases, and 10 bases lay outside the gene matches. Written as DNA, the CDR3 is TGTGCCAGCAGCCGCACCTCGGGGGGGGCGACAGATACGCAGTATTTT. Protein product: CASSRTSGGATDTQYF.

The chain uses TRBV6-5 and TRBJ2-1; TRBD2 matches 9 bases. There are 17 residues in the CDR3. J lost 0 bases, V lost 4 bases, and 7 bases had no gene match. Germline lookup yields CDR1 MNHEY and CDR2 SVGAGI. The CDR3: CASSSQGSGSSYNEQFF. In DNA, the CDR3 is TGTGCCAGCAGTTCCCAAGGTAGCGGGAGCTCCTACAATGAGCAGTTCTTC.

J is TRBJ2-7 and V is TRBV20-1, with 14 bases identical to TRBD2. Unmatched junction bases numbered 10, after V lost 6 bases and J lost 0 bases. Germline CDR1 and CDR2: DFQATT and SNEGSKA (reference sequence). This CDR3 has 17 residues. The CDR3 DNA reads TGCAGTGCCCCGGGACTAGCGGGGGTAGTAAGCTCCTACGAGCAGTACTTC. Residues: CSAPGLAGVVSSYEQYF.

This clonotype appeared a few times. The V gene is TRBV4-1, the J gene TRBJ1-6, with D hard to call. CDR3 size: 12 residues. Germline-derived CDR1 and CDR2 are MGHRA and YSYEKL. With 1 base removed from V and 7 bases from J, the gap between germline ends came to 2 bases. The CDR3 coding sequence is TGCGCCAGCAGCCAAGCGAATTCACCCCTCCACTTT. Its translation: CASSQANSPLHF.

The J gene is TRBJ2-3, the V gene TRBV12-3 or TRBV12-4, with 9 bases that match TRBD1. With 6 bases clipped from V and 10 bases from J, the junction kept 17 bases outside the gene matches. This CDR3 is 16 amino acids long. The CDR3 sequence is CASRRDRVGSHSAQYF. DNA of the CDR3: TGTGCCAGCAGGCGGGACAGGGTAGGCTCGCATTCGGCGCAGTATTTT.

This chain joins TRBV7-8 and TRBJ1-4, with TRBD1 as a possible D gene (6 bases). CDR3 length: 14 residues. The ends were cut back, 5 bases at V and 14 bases at J, with 21 bases in the middle. In germline, CDR1 is SGHVS, CDR2 FQNEAQ. The CDR3 coding sequence is TGTGCCAGCAGCATGAACAGGGCGGGGAAAGGGCTGTTTTTT. It translates to CASSMNRAGKGLFF.

This rearrangement joins TRBV3-1 to TRBJ2-3; D gene ambiguous. The ends were cut back, 9 bases at V and 2 bases at J, with 9 bases in the middle. Germline CDR1 LGHDT, CDR2 YNNKEL (reference sequence). The CDR3 is 12 amino acids. CDR3 sequence reads: CASTDITDTQYF. DNA of the CDR3: TGTGCCAGTACCGACATCACAGATACGCAGTATTTT.

The chain recombines TRBV19 with TRBJ2-3, with 7 bases aligning to TRBD2. J gave up 2 bases and V 3 bases, and 8 bases lay outside the gene matches. The CDR3 sequence is 16 residues long. CDR1 is LNHDA and CDR2 is SQIVND in the germline V gene (reference sequence). The CDR3: CASSISAGAATDTQYF. The CDR3 DNA sequence: TGTGCCAGTAGTATTTCTGCGGGAGCCGCCACAGATACGCAGTATTTT.

This chain connects TRBV7-2 to TRBJ2-5; 11 bases are a match to TRBD1. V gave up 7 bases and J gave up 1 base; unmatched junction bases: 8. Germline V CDR1 and CDR2: SGHTA, FQGNSA. The CDR3 loop spans 16 amino acids. This CDR3 is CASKPRGTGGQETQYF. CDR3 sequence (DNA): TGTGCCAGCAAACCAAGGGGGACAGGGGGCCAAGAGACCCAGTACTTC.

The rearrangement joins TRBV6-8 to TRBJ1-5; D is undetermined. The CDR3 consists of 14 residues. The ends were cut back, 1 base at V and 6 bases at J, with 10 bases in the middle. Germline assignment: CDR1 MNHGY and CDR2 SAAAGT. CDR3 protein: CASSYYRRGQPQHF. The CDR3 DNA follows: TGTGCCAGCAGTTACTACCGCCGGGGTCAGCCCCAGCATTTT.

The V and J genes are TRBV12-3 or TRBV12-4 and TRBJ1-2; TRBD1 is a possible D gene (5 bases). V was cut by 4 bases and J by 3 bases, with 12 bases left in between. The CDR3 runs to 14 residues. The CDR3 sequence: CASSSGGQDYGYTF. CDR3 DNA: TGTGCCAGCAGTTCGGGGGGTCAGGACTATGGCTACACCTTC.

The CDR3 here is CASSWGQEGNEQFF. The CDR3 nucleotides read TGTGCCAGCAGCTGGGGACAGGAGGGCAATGAGCAGTTCTTC. The chain is built from TRBV5-5 and TRBJ2-1, with 8 bases fitting TRBD1. With 3 bases clipped from V and 6 bases from J, the junction kept 5 bases outside the gene matches. Per the germline V gene, CDR1 is SGHKS and CDR2 is YYEKEE (reference sequence). CDR3 length: 14 residues.

This clonotype showed up just a few times. V is TRBV7-2 and J is TRBJ2-1; the D gene is possibly TRBD1 (7 bases). V dropped 5 bases and J dropped 5 bases, with 19 bases sitting between them. The CDR3 spans 16 residues. CDR1 and CDR2 from the germline V gene are SGHTA and FQGNSA. CDR3 protein: CASSQRSAGGNNEQFF. The CDR3 nucleotides are TGTGCCAGCAGCCAAAGGAGCGCAGGGGGGAACAATGAGCAGTTCTTC.

The V gene is TRBV7-6, the J gene TRBJ2-2; TRBD2 aligns across 8 bases. CDR3 length: 16 residues. The germline V gene has CDR1 SGHVS and CDR2 FNYEAQ. V trimming: 5 bases; J trimming: 5 bases; junction bases outside the gene matches: 10. CDR3: CASSTGLAGKTGELFF. The CDR3 DNA reads TGTGCCAGCAGCACCGGACTAGCAGGGAAAACCGGGGAGCTGTTTTTT.

The chain carries TRBV12-3 or TRBV12-4 and TRBJ1-1; D uncertain. V was shortened by 3 bases and J by 3 bases, with 8 bases between the two germline ends. The CDR3 is made up of 13 amino acids. CDR3 sequence reads: CASSFSQYTEAFF. The CDR3 nucleotides read TGTGCCAGCAGTTTCAGCCAGTACACTGAAGCTTTCTTT.

There are a few counts of this clonotype. The rearrangement uses TRBV7-6 and TRBJ2-3; D might be TRBD1 (6 bases). The CDR3 consists of 13 residues. From germline, CDR1 is SGHVS and CDR2 FNYEAQ. V was pared by 4 bases and J by 7 bases, with 12 bases between. DNA of the CDR3: TGTGCCAGCAGCTCAACAGGGTTAAATACGCAGTATTTT. Translated, it gives CASSSTGLNTQYF.

V usage is TRBV7-2 and J usage is TRBJ2-5; D is undetermined. The CDR3 is 13 residues long. The V end was cut by 5 bases, the J end by 7 bases, with 14 bases between. Germline V gene lookup returns CDR1 SGHTA and CDR2 FQGNSA. CDR3 region: CASSSRGVGTQYF. In DNA, the CDR3 is TGTGCCAGCAGCAGCCGAGGCGTAGGGACCCAGTACTTC.